This section outlines one TCR beta chain sequence together with its context. Produced via immunoSEQ multiplex PCR; TCRdb's table is partial and in-frame only. The sample holds 90,000 or so clones, about 89% seen once. The data stem from a study of control samples from healthy donors and cancer patients. This sequence originates from a woman aged 55-69 years in good health. Sequencing used blood.

As DNA, the CDR3 is TGTGCCAGCACCCTCCGAGGACAGCCGTACTACGAGCAGTACTTC. Protein: CASTLRGQPYYEQYF. This chain joins TRBV11-2 and TRBJ2-7; D is possibly TRBD1 (6 bases). The CDR3 totals 15 residues. Germline V gives CDR1 SGHAT, CDR2 FQNNGV. V lost 7 bases to trimming and J lost 3 bases, with 19 bases between them.